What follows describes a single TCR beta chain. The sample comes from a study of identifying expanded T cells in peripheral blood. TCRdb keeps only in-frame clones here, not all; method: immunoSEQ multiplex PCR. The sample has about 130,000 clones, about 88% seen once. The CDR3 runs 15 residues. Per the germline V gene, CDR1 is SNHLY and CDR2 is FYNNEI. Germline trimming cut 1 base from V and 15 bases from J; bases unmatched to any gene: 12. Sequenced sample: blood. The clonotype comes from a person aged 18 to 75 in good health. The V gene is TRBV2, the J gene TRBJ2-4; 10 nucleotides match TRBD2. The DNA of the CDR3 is TGTGCCAGCAGTGAAGAGAGCGGGAGGGCCTCCCATAGGTACTTC. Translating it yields CASSEESGRASHRYF.